Sequencing of this TCR beta chain was carried out in a study of cytomegalovirus exposure and HLA in healthy donors. At the level of the study: A prior analysis found 117 million unique TCR beta sequences from about 179 million T cells.

This CDR3 is built from 15 residues. The germline V gene has CDR1 LNHNV and CDR2 YYDKDF (reference sequence). Unmatched junction bases numbered 3, after V lost 2 bases and J lost 6 bases. Use of 60 Vbeta and 13 Jbeta primers characterized the PCR. Here immunoSEQ multiplex PCR was the method, and the copy in TCRdb shows in-frame clones only, minus some. Of around 150,000 clones detected, approximately 85% appear once; the ten largest clones hold 0.45% to 0.55%. The gene calls are TRBV15 and TRBJ2-1; 11 nucleotides agree with TRBD2. The clonotype originates from a middle-aged woman in good health and CMV-seronegative. Source material: PBMCs. The CDR3 protein is CATSRLTSGSNEQFF. The CDR3 DNA reads TGTGCCACCAGCAGACTTACTAGCGGGAGCAATGAGCAGTTCTTC.